This T cell receptor beta chain was recovered during a study of cytomegalovirus exposure and HLA in healthy donors (dated by TCRdb to the late 2010s). Study-level background: In an earlier analysis of about 560 of the donors, around 290 Gb of sequence data and some 120 million unique TCR beta sequences from 150 million to 200 million T cells were reported. On average, about 200,000 unique TCR beta nucleotide sequences were sequenced per donor among a few hundred genotyped donors of the cohort, with about 17% of those sequences being non-productive. Of the 300 to 400 genotyped donors, around 81% fell in the genetic ancestry cluster associated with self-reported Caucasian donors. Alongside the repertoire data, information on donor age, sex, ethnicity and CMV serostatus was compiled. The study combined high-throughput TCR immunosequencing, statistical association of individual TCRs with disease status, and machine learning to predict cytomegalovirus infection status. In addition to the first cohort of several hundred subjects, a separate validation cohort of under 150 different subjects was used. The number of donors typed differed by locus, with about 629-630 for A, B, C, DRB1 and DQB1, roughly 550 for DQA1, 606 for DPA1, and around 450 for DPB1. Class I and class II HLA loci were covered by the typing at four-digit resolution. All discovery cohort repertoires had been generated using a single sequencing platform. The study was designed to test whether signatures of past pathogen exposure could be identified by cataloging public T cell receptors. In the later analysis, no new phenotypic data were used to find candidate immune exposures; instead, reliance was placed on TCR beta sequences and their occurrence across donors. In a later analysis, previously published TCR beta repertoires from 666 donors were re-analyzed and high-resolution HLA genotyping was added so that TCR occurrence patterns could be studied. An early release covering approximately 600 HLA-typed donors comprised around 300 gigabases of sequencing data and 65 million to 100 million unique TCR sequences. The study used immunosequencing to profile the T cell repertoires of several hundred subjects and linked those repertoires to cytomegalovirus serostatus. A later genetic analysis used genome-wide SNP genotypes for about 60% of the 666 donors, treating that subset as a discovery cohort. About five DR-DQ haplotypes were handled as single units for association and clustering, since linkage in the cohort was strong. To decide whether each TCR beta V gene segment behaved as functional or pseudogenic, an earlier analysis of fewer than 750 of the donors relied on high-throughput TCR beta sequencing. The study at large found these results: In a later analysis, HLA-associated TCR beta chains were found to be more clonally expanded and to have lower generation probabilities than equally common non-associated chains. The only immune exposure information available for the cohort was CMV serostatus. HLA typing was unavailable for some donors at each locus, so association tests used only the typed subset. Three of the identified cytomegalovirus-associated TCR beta chains were confirmed in vitro to be specific for cytomegalovirus antigens. Some IMGT-functional V segments, including TRBV6-2 and TRBV6-3, could not be distinguished by the 87-base-pair reads and were therefore excluded. Cytomegalovirus status was reported to be diagnosed by the classifier with high specificity and sensitivity in both the original and validation cohorts. The authors suggested that the approach could potentially be generalized to other disease states and immunological phenotypes. In this cohort, only TCR beta chains were sequenced, and detectable features were limited by the absence of alpha or paired-chain data. Specific HLA alleles were associated with 16,951 TCR beta sequences at a false discovery rate of 0.05 in a later analysis. Broadly in line with IMGT annotations, most TCR beta V segments showed up in productive rearrangements about 87% or about 30% of the time in an earlier analysis of several hundred of the donors. Assigning TCR associations to individual alleles was difficult when HLA alleles, especially DR and DQ, strongly co-occurred. A later analysis found that TCR association rates varied across HLA loci, with DRB1 alleles showing the most associated TCRs and HLA-C alleles the fewest. Sequencing depth was assumed to be roughly uniform across donors in the presence/absence analyses, though that assumption may not hold. Most TCR sequences were observed very rarely across donors, whereas some public TCRs were present in many individuals. A later analysis reported that several top co-occurrence clusters appeared linked to parvovirus B19, influenza, CMV and Epstein-Barr virus. Over 15 rarely observed V segments, including chromosome 9 orphons, were excluded from the earlier analysis of a few hundred of the donors because counts were too low. In the study, around 150 TCR beta chains were listed as associated with cytomegalovirus. Most CMV-associated TCR beta chains appeared to be HLA-restricted in a later analysis, and the HLA associations seemed to be driven largely by CMV exposure. A later genetic analysis associated a missense DCLRE1C variant with V-gene and J-gene trimming of TCR beta chains, and an independent cohort replicated the association. A further reported finding was that TCR beta sequences accurately predicted the HLA-A and HLA-B alleles for most subjects in the first cohort. Linkage disequilibrium might explain the correlated functional status among segregating V segments, but an unknown experimental factor could not be ruled out. The sequencing pipeline was judged likely to have produced a cluster of highly shared sequence variants as a technical artifact. According to a later genetic analysis, donors in an Asian-associated ancestry cluster had fewer N-insertions in productive TCRs than the approximately 710-donor mean.

Comment on this clone: Its antigen is unknown. The sample holds no much larger clone one base away, and base qualities are not on file.

The cohort was made up of approximately 670 healthy bone marrow donors. All cohort members were sampled while nominally healthy, although unrecorded immune exposures were likely present. The donor tested CMV seronegative and was one of the 352 seronegative cohort members. A peripheral blood sample was collected from each donor, and TCR beta sequencing was performed on peripheral blood mononuclear cells. Genomic DNA extraction from the blood cell samples was performed with the Qiagen DNeasy Blood Extraction Kit. The library was made by the immunoSEQ multiplex PCR assay. For the multiplex PCR, a mixture combining 60 forward primers for TCR Vbeta segments and 13 reverse primers for TCR Jbeta segments was used. The CDR3 region of rearranged TCR beta genes was amplified from genomic DNA by a multiplex PCR assay. On the Illumina HiSeq System, the amplified TCR beta libraries were sequenced as 87-base-pair reads. On the authors' methods: Across the 670 or so repertoires, a later analysis counted 78 million or so unique TCR beta chains, around 10 million of which were shared by at least two donors. Raw reads were error-corrected and collapsed into unique sequences by a nearest-neighbor algorithm in which closely related sequences were merged to remove PCR and sequencing errors. To assign V, D and J gene segments, CDR3 sequences were aligned to IMGT reference sequences. For a sequence to be retained, a match of at least six nucleotides to both a V gene segment and a J gene segment was required. Rearrangements were classified as productive when the CDR3 lacked stop codons and remained in frame with V and J, and all other rearrangements were classified as non-productive. Following IMGT convention, CDR3 was defined as the stretch from the second conserved V-encoded cysteine to the conserved J-encoded phenylalanine. In an earlier analysis of roughly 580 of the donors, sequences lacking an unambiguous match to a single V gene segment were excluded. In an earlier analysis of 587 of the donors, V segments were called functional above 56.7% productive rearrangements and were called segregating when the between-donor standard deviation exceeded 5%. A statistical classification framework was developed to diagnose cytomegalovirus status using the catalog of TCR beta chain sequences. In a later analysis, TCR nucleotide sequences were compared against IMGT/GENE-DB human TR gene sequences so that V and J genes could be assigned. A later analysis assigned CDR3 sequences and most-parsimonious VDJ recombination scenarios with the TCRdist pipeline. In a later analysis, every TCR beta chain was defined by the combination of its CDR3 amino acid sequence and its V-gene family, and reads without a unique V-gene family were dropped. As a way to deal with suspected cross-contamination and a sequencing artifact, a later analysis dropped approximately 570 nucleotide sequences that were highly shared and had low generation probability. In a later analysis, a clonal expansion index for each public chain was calculated from normalized within-repertoire ranks of inferred template counts. Generation probabilities in a later analysis came from a VDJ recombination model fitted to out-of-frame rearrangements, and those results were checked against IGoR. A later analysis scored TCR-TCR, TCR-HLA and TCR-CMV co-occurrence with hypergeometric tests, applying a repertoire-size bias correction to TCR pairs. False discovery rates were estimated in a later analysis by permuting HLA or CMV assignments 20 times. A later analysis grouped co-occurring TCRs with DBSCAN, adding TCRdist sequence similarity when clustering within HLA-allele-positive subsets. Co-occurrence clustering excluded repertoires with fewer than 30,000 or more than 120,000 public chains, plus five with anomalous nucleotide sharing. TCRdb took over this immuneACCESS table, retaining in-frame rearrangements with V and J assigned. Such tables are incomplete; in checked studies, under half of the missing clones stem from an unresolved V gene, and the remainder is unexplained. V and J calls and clone size are copied from that table; D and trimming were computed from the DNA. This sample lists 150,000 to 200,000 clones; more than 65% were detected once. Of the sample, over 3.5% falls within the top ten clones.

From cysteine to phenylalanine, the CDR3 is 14 amino acids long. The CDR3 DNA has 42 bases and is translated from base 1. CDR1 is given as SNHLY and CDR2 as FYNNEI, both from the germline V gene. V sheds 2 bases and J sheds 7 bases, leaving 9 bases between their ends. The sequence derives from a man over 45 in good health and CMV-seronegative. The rearranged segments are TRBV2 and TRBJ1-6; a tentative D call is TRBD1 (5 bases match). The sample was PBMCs. The DNA reads TGTGCCAGCAGTGAAAAGGGGTTGAATTCACCCCTCCACTTT. It encodes CASSEKGLNSPLHF.